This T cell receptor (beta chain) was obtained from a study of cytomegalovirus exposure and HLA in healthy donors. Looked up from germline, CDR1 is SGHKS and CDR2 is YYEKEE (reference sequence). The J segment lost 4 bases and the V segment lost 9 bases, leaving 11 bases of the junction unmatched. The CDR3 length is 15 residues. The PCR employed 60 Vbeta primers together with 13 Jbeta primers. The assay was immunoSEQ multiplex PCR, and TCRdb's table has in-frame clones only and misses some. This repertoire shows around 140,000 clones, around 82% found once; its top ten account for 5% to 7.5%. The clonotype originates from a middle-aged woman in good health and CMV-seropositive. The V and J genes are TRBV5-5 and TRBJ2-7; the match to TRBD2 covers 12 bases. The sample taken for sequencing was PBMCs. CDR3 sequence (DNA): TGTGCCACACGCTTCAGACTAGCGGGGGAGTACGAGCAGTACTTC. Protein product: CATRFRLAGEYEQYF.